The clone carrying this T cell receptor (beta chain) was picked up many times. Its antigen is unidentified. The read ends 3 residues shy of where the CDR3 ends; the end is completed using the germline J gene. Trimming shortened V by 5 bases and J by 0 bases, and 13 bases separated the two germline ends. There are 15 residues in the CDR3. The V gene's germline CDR1 is ENHRY and CDR2 SYGVKD. The data belong to a study of T cell clonality in common variable immunodeficiency. Points from the study as a whole: Common variable immunodeficiency TCR beta sequences reportedly had fewer deletions and N-nucleotide insertions.

Profiling relied on immunoSEQ multiplex PCR, and the TCRdb table lists in-frame clones only, not all of them. This repertoire holds more than 20,000 clones, and none appear only once. The gene calls are TRBV10-3 and TRBJ2-5; D ambiguous. The TCR sequence derives from a human donor with common variable immunodeficiency. What was sequenced was peripheral blood mononuclear cells. This CDR3 is CAISRRKEYQETQYF. Partial CDR3 DNA: TGTGCCATCAGTCGCAGGAAGGAGTACCAAGAGACC.